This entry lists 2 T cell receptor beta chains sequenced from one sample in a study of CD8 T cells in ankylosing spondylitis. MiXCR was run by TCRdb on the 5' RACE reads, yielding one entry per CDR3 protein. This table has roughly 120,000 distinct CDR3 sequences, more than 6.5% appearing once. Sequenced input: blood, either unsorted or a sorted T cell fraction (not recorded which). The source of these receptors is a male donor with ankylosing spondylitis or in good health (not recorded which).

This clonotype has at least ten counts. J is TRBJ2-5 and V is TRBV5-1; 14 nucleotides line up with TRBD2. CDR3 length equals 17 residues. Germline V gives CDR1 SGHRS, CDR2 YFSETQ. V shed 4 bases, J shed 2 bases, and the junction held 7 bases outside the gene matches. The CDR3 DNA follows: TGCGCCAGCAGCCCTGGGACTAGCGGGAGATCGCAAGAGACCCAGTACTTC. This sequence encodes CASSPGTSGRSQETQYF.

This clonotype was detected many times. The CDR3 DNA reads TGTGCCAGCAGCTCGGTGGGGACAGGGCTCTTCGATACGCAGTATTTT. Translation gives CASSSVGTGLFDTQYF. This chain joins TRBV9 and TRBJ2-3; the match to TRBD1 covers 9 bases. Trimming removed 4 bases from V and 6 bases from J; junction bases left unmatched: 12. Germline lookup yields CDR1 SGDLS and CDR2 YYNGEE. CDR3 length: 16 residues.